The entry below describes one T cell receptor (beta chain). The target antigen is unknown. The data were obtained in a study of Tregs in tolerant kidney transplant recipients. Turning to the study itself: CD4+CD25+CD127- cells came from approximately 3-day belatacept mixed lymphocyte reactions, some with approximately five-day graft donor restimulation. Recipient cells were told from donor cells by antibody staining. Findings of the study overall: Few patients were studied, so findings need validation in larger groups.

TCRdb keeps only in-frame clones here, not all; method: immunoSEQ multiplex PCR. The data show approximately 20,000 clones, roughly two thirds seen once. The germline V and J ends were trimmed by 9 bases and 0 bases, with 6 bases remaining between them. Germline V gene lookup returns CDR1 SGHVS and CDR2 FQNEAQ. The CDR3 totals 12 residues. The V call is TRBV7-8, the J call TRBJ1-5; no clear D gene. The sequenced sample was Tregs from blood cultured with allogeneic cells. The clonotype comes from a human donor in good health. CDR3 in amino acids: CASGRSNQPQHF. Here the CDR3 DNA reads TGTGCCAGTGGACGTAGCAATCAGCCCCAGCATTTT.